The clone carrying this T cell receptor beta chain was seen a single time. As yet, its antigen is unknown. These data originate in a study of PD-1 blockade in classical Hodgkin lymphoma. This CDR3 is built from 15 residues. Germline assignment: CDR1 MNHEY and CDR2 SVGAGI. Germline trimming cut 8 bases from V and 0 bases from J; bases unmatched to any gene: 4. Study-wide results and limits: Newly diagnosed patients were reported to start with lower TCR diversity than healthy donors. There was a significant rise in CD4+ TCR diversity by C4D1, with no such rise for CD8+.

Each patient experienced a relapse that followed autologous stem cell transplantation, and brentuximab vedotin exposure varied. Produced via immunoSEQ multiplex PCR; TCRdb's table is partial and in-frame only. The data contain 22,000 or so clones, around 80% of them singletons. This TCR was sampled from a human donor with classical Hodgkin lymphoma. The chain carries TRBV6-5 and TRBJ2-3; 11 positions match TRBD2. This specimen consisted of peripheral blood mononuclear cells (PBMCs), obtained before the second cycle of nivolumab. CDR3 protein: CASLSSGRSTDTQYF. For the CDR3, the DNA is TGTGCCAGCTTGTCTAGCGGGAGGAGCACAGATACGCAGTATTTT.